Judged by frequency, the clone carrying this T cell receptor (beta chain) is medium-sized. Its antigen is undetermined. This record belongs to a study of cytomegalovirus exposure and HLA in healthy donors. Study conclusions and caveats: Certain indistinguishable V segments, among them TRBV6-2 and TRBV6-3, were excluded.

It was with 60 Vbeta and 13 Jbeta primers that the PCR ran. Assay used: immunoSEQ multiplex PCR; TCRdb lists only in-frame clones, some missing. In total, the table holds about 72,000 clones. Germline-derived CDR1 and CDR2 are SGHTA and FQGTGA. The CDR3 loop spans 13 amino acids. V lost 2 bases, J lost 5 bases, and 3 bases stayed unmatched. The sequence was collected from a man in his forties in good health and CMV-seronegative. The chain joins TRBV7-3 to TRBJ2-7; 7 bases are shared with TRBD1. The specimen was PBMCs. In DNA, the CDR3 is TGTGCCAGCAGCTTAGCCGGACAGGACGAGCAGTACTTC. This gives the protein CASSLAGQDEQYF.